The next 13 T cell receptor beta chains were all read from a single sample in a study of regulatory T cells in long-lasting Graves disease. To make TCR beta libraries, researchers used iRepertoire HTBI primers and Arm-PCR of CDR3 regions. One entry per CDR3 protein, called by TCRdb with MiXCR from the multiplex PCR reads. The data show approximately 470,000 distinct CDR3 sequences, 15% to 20% seen once. Stated time point: newly diagnosed GD, antithyroid drugs for less than 3 months. The TCR library was made from RNA extracted from PBMCs. The sample also formed part of further work on T cells in Graves' hyperthyroidism and ophthalmopathy.

The material was peripheral blood mononuclear cells (PBMCs), obtained at new diagnosis, from a patient treated with antithyroid drugs. The receptors derive from a man aged 40-50 years with Graves disease.

This clonotype was found many times. The rearrangement joins TRBV27 to TRBJ1-1; tentative D call: TRBD1 (5 bases). Germline loops: CDR1 MNHEY, CDR2 SMNVEV (reference sequence). The ends were cut back, 6 bases at V and 5 bases at J, with 13 bases in the middle. CDR3 length: 13 amino acids. The CDR3 protein is CASSFSGGTEAFF. CDR3 DNA: TGTGCCAGCAGCTTTTCTGGGGGAACTGAAGCTTTCTTT.

The V gene is TRBV10-3, the J gene TRBJ1-5, with TRBD1 identical over 10 bases. CDR3 size: 14 residues. Unmatched junction bases numbered 12, after V lost 10 bases and J lost 9 bases. Germline CDR1 is ENHRY and CDR2 is SYGVKD. The CDR3 protein is CATSRQGAGPPQHF. The CDR3 DNA is TGTGCCACCTCGAGACAGGGGGCGGGTCCGCCCCAGCATTTT.

The chain carries TRBV11-2 and TRBJ2-7, with TRBD2 matching 9 bases. The CDR3 sequence is 15 residues long. The germline V gene encodes CDR1 SGHAT and CDR2 FQNNGV. Trimming removed 4 bases from V and 0 bases from J; junction bases left unmatched: 4. CDR3 amino acids: CASSSNSGSSYEQYF. CDR3 nucleotide sequence: TGTGCCAGCAGCTCAAATAGCGGGAGCTCCTACGAGCAGTACTTC.

For this clonotype: The junction does not match germline at one end; this may be a read error. This rearrangement joins TRBV5-1 to TRBJ2-7; D is ambiguous. Germline CDR1 is SGHRS and CDR2 is YFSETQ. The CDR3 consists of 13 residues. This CDR3 reads CASSLVGNHEQCF. The CDR3 bases are TGCGCCAGCAGCTTGGTTGGGAACCACGAGCAGTGCTTC.

This clonotype was seen at least ten times. The chain joins TRBV30 to TRBJ2-3; D not certain. The CDR3 has 14 amino acids. V lost 1 base, J lost 4 bases, and 12 bases lay in between. Germline assignment: CDR1 GTSNPN and CDR2 SVGIG (reference sequence). The CDR3 sequence: CAWSEDLVADTQYF. The CDR3 DNA reads TGTGCCTGGAGTGAGGACCTAGTGGCAGATACGCAGTATTTT.

This clonotype has a count of ten or more. V is TRBV6-2 or TRBV6-3 and J is TRBJ1-2; TRBD1 matches at 9 bases. Germline V gene lookup returns CDR1 MNHEY and CDR2 SVGEGT. V dropped 6 bases and J dropped 5; count of bases not matched to a gene: 7. This CDR3 is 14 amino acids long. CDR3 amino acids: CASRSPGTGYGYTF. CDR3 DNA: TGTGCCAGCAGGAGCCCCGGGACAGGGTATGGCTACACCTTC.

This clonotype has a count of ten or more. The J gene is TRBJ1-3, the V gene TRBV12-3 or TRBV12-4, with 8 bases that match TRBD1. The CDR3 sequence is 15 residues long. V gave up 8 bases and J gave up 6 bases; unmatched junction bases: 12. The CDR3 nucleotides read TGTGCCAGCGAGAGAGGCGGACAGGGCACAAACACCATATATTTT. This sequence encodes CASERGGQGTNTIYF.

This clonotype showed up many times. The genes are TRBV5-1 and TRBJ2-6; TRBD2 matches at 9 bases. V was clipped by 1 base and J by 0 bases; unmatched bases: 5. CDR1 and CDR2 from the germline V gene are SGHRS and YFSETQ. CDR3 size: 18 residues. The CDR3 spells CASSLRLAGSSGANVLTF. The DNA of the CDR3 is TGCGCCAGCAGCTTGAGGCTAGCGGGAAGCTCTGGGGCCAACGTCCTGACTTTC.

This clonotype was observed a handful of times. The chain has TRBV14 and TRBJ2-1; 9 bases agree with TRBD2. Looked up from germline, CDR1 is SGHDN and CDR2 is FVKESK. V dropped 0 bases and J dropped 4; count of bases not matched to a gene: 16. This CDR3 is built from 20 residues. The CDR3 reads CASSQDKAGTSSTIYNEQFF. Written as DNA, the CDR3 is TGTGCCAGCAGCCAAGATAAAGCTGGGACTAGCTCCACAATTTACAATGAGCAGTTCTTC.

The rearrangement links TRBV6-1 to TRBJ2-1, with 15 bases identical to TRBD2. J lost 0 bases, V lost 7 bases, and 13 bases had no gene match. The CDR3 length is 20 residues. Germline CDR1 MNHNS, CDR2 SASEGT. CDR3 coding DNA: TGTGCCAGCACTCCAGGGACTAGCGGGAGGACTTTAGGCTCCTACAATGAGCAGTTCTTC. This translates into CASTPGTSGRTLGSYNEQFF.

The sample holds many counts of this clonotype. V gene TRBV5-1 combines with J gene TRBJ2-2, with 9 positions matching TRBD1. This CDR3 region has 14 residues. Germline V CDR1 and CDR2: SGHRS, YFSETQ. J lost 9 bases, V lost 4 bases, and 7 bases had no gene match. CDR3 region: CASSPDTGGRELFF. The DNA for the CDR3 is TGCGCCAGCAGCCCTGATACAGGGGGCCGGGAGCTGTTTTTT.

This clonotype was observed many times. The gene calls are TRBV28 and TRBJ2-7; D possibly uses TRBD1 or TRBD2 (5 bases each). The V and J ends lost 3 bases and 0 bases respectively, with 12 bases between them. This CDR3 is 15 amino acids long. Germline CDR1 and CDR2: MDHEN and SYDVKM. CDR3 protein: CASSFPGRVSYEQYF. CDR3 sequence (DNA): TGTGCCAGCAGTTTTCCGGGACGGGTCTCCTACGAGCAGTACTTC.

This clonotype has at least ten counts. The CDR3 coding sequence is TGTGCCAGCAGCCAAGATCCCCGGGTAGAAAAACTGTTTTTT. Translation: CASSQDPRVEKLFF. V gene TRBV3-1 combines with J gene TRBJ1-4; no clear D gene. Germline loops: CDR1 LGHDT, CDR2 YNNKEL (reference sequence). Deletions cut 0 bases from V and 8 bases from J, with 10 bases between. The CDR3 runs to 14 residues.